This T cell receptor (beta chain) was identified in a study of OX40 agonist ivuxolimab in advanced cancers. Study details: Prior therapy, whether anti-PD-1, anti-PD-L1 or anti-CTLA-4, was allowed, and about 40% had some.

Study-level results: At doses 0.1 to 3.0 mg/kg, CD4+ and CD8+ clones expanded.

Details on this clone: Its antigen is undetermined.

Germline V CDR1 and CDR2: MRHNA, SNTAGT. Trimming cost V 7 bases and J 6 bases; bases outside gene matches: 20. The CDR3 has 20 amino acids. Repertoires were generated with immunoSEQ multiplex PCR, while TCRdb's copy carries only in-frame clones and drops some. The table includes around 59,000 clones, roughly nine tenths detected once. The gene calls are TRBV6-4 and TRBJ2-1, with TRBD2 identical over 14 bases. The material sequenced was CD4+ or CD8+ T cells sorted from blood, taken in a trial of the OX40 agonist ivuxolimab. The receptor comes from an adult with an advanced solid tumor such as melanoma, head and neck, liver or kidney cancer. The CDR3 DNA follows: TGTGCCAGCACTGAGACCGGACTAGCGGGAGGAATCCCTAAGGTCAATGAGCAGTTCTTC. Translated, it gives CASTETGLAGGIPKVNEQFF.